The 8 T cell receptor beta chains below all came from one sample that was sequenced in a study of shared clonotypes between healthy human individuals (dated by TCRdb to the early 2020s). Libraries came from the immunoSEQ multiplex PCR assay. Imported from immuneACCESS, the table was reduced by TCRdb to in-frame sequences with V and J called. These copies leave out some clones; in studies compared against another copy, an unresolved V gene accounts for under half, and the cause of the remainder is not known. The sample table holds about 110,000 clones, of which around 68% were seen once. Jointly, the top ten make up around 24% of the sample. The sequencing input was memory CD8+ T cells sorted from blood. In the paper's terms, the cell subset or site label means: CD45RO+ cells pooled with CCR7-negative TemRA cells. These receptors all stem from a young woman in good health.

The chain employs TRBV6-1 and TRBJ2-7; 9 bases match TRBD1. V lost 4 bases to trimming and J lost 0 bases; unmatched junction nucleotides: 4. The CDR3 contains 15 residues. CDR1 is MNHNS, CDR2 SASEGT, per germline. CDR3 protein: CASSAVTGGSYEQYF. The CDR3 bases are TGTGCCAGCAGTGCGGTGACAGGGGGCTCCTACGAGCAGTACTTC.

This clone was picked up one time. The CDR3 sequence: CASSIGQGNTEAFF. As DNA, the CDR3 is TGTGCCAGTAGTATTGGACAGGGGAACACTGAAGCTTTCTTT. The chain links TRBV19 to TRBJ1-1, with TRBD1 matching 8 bases. The CDR3 extends over 14 amino acids. The germline CDR1 and CDR2 sequences are LNHDA and SQIVND (reference sequence). V dropped 3 bases and J dropped 1; count of bases not matched to a gene: 1.

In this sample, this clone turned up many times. CDR3 protein: CASNRDRDTGELFF. The CDR3 DNA follows: TGTGCCAGCAACCGGGACAGGGACACCGGGGAGCTGTTTTTT. The chain links TRBV25-1 to TRBJ2-2; 9 bases match TRBD1. There are 14 residues in the CDR3. Germline CDR1 reads MGHDK; CDR2 reads SYGVNS. V was clipped by 7 bases and J by 3 bases; unmatched bases: 3.

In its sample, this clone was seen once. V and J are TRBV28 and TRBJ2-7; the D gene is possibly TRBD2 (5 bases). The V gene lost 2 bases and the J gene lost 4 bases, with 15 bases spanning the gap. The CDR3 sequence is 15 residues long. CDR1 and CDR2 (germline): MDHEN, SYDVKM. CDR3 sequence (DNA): TGTGCCAGCAGTTTAAAACGGGCGGGCTTGTACGAGCAGTACTTC. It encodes CASSLKRAGLYEQYF.

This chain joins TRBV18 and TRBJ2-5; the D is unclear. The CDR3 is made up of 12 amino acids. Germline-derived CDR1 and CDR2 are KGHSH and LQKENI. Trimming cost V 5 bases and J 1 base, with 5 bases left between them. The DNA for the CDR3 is TGTGCCAGCTCAGCCTTCCAAGAGACCCAGTACTTC. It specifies CASSAFQETQYF.

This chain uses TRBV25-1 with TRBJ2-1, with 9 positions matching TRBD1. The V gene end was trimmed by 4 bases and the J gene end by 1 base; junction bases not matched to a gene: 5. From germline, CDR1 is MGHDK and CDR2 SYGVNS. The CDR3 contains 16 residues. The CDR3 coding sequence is TGTGCCAGCAGTGCCCCCGGGACAGGGTCCTACAATGAGCAGTTCTTC. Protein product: CASSAPGTGSYNEQFF. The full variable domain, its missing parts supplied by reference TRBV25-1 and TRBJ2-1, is EADIYQTPRYLVIGTGKKITLECSQTMGHDKMYWYQQDPGMELHLIHYSYGVNSTEKGDLSSESTVSRIRTEHFPLTLESARPSHTSQYLCASSAPGTGSYNEQFFGPGTRLTVL.

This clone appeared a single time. The CDR3 nucleotides are TGCGCCAGCAGTGAAGGGGCGGGAGACACAGATACGCAGTATTTT. It specifies CASSEGAGDTDTQYF. The chain uses TRBV10-1 and TRBJ2-3; TRBD2 matches 7 bases. J was trimmed by 2 bases and V by 3 bases; bases with no gene match: 5. Germline loops: CDR1 WNHNN, CDR2 SYGVQD (reference sequence). The CDR3 spans 15 residues.

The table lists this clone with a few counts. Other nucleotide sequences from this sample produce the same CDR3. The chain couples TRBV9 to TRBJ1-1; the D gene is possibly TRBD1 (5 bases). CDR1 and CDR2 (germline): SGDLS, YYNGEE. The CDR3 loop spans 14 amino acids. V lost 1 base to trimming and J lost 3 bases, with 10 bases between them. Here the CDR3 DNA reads TGTGCCAGCAGCGTATCCTGGGGGGACACTGAAGCTTTCTTT. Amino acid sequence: CASSVSWGDTEAFF.